The text below deals with one T cell receptor (beta chain). Its antigen is unknown. Documented treatment: some 20 received Ad26.COV2.S at low or high dose, single or two shots; roughly 5 received placebo; per-sample allocation not given. Sampling happened 63 days after the first vaccine or placebo injection. Method: immunoSEQ multiplex PCR; TCRdb's copy keeps in-frame clones and lacks some. Here the sample spans 200,000 to 250,000 clones, over 75% being singletons. This sample stems from a study of Ad26.COV2.S vaccination and SARS-CoV-2 variants. Overall study context: Ad26.COV2.S was injected intramuscularly once or twice, 56 days apart. Study-level points and caveats: Quantification of TCR breadth and depth may have yielded underestimates of total T cell responses.

The germline V gene encodes CDR1 MNHNY and CDR2 SVGAGI (reference sequence). This CDR3 has 13 residues. V was cut by 0 bases and J by 1 base, with 3 bases left in between. This specimen consisted of peripheral blood, obtained in a trial of Ad26.COV2.S vaccine versus placebo. V and J are TRBV6-6 and TRBJ1-2; no clear D. The origin of this receptor is a person aged 18-60 years who received the Ad26.COV2.S COVID-19 vaccine or a placebo. CDR3 amino acids: CASSYSDNYGYTF. The CDR3 nucleotides are TGTGCCAGCAGTTACTCGGATAACTATGGCTACACCTTC.